This T cell receptor (beta chain) emerged from a study of blood T cell repertoires in COVID-19. Study summary: The study drew acute and convalescent COVID-19 samples from the United States, Italy and Spain. Sample material is recorded as cDNA or gDNA derived from T cells, B-cell-depleted T cells, or PBMCs.

Germline CDR1 reads SGDLS; CDR2 reads YYNGEE. The CDR3 length is 14 residues. The germline V and J ends were trimmed by 2 bases and 2 bases, with 7 bases remaining between them. The count of this clone is one. Original analysis: Estimation of nucleated cell counts was performed using reference gene primer amplification. Profiling relied on immunoSEQ multiplex PCR, and the TCRdb table lists in-frame clones only, not all of them. The V and J calls and clone size are taken from that table; D and trimming were inferred from the DNA. The sample carries 150,000 to 200,000 clones, around two thirds recorded once.

Sample: peripheral blood. V is TRBV9 and J is TRBJ2-2, with a tentative D call TRBD2 (5 bases). This clonotype was obtained from an elderly woman with acute or convalescent COVID-19. The CDR3 here is CASSVGENTGELFF. The CDR3 nucleotides are TGTGCCAGCAGCGTCGGGGAAAACACCGGGGAGCTGTTTTTT.